The 27 T cell receptor beta chains reported below all come from one sample, sequenced in a study of T cell repertoires in ileal Crohn's disease. Repertoires were generated with immunoSEQ multiplex PCR, while TCRdb's copy carries only in-frame clones and drops some. Of fewer than 16,000 clones detected, around three quarters appear once; the ten largest clones hold less than 5%. Sequenced: ileal tissue. Receptor source: an adult with Crohn's disease.

V usage is TRBV30 and J usage is TRBJ1-4, with 10 bases identical to TRBD1. CDR1 and CDR2 from the germline V gene are GTSNPN and SVGIG (reference sequence). This CDR3 comprises 14 residues. J gave up 6 bases and V 5 bases, and 6 bases lay outside the gene matches. The CDR3 sequence: CAWLRQGADEKLFF. DNA of the CDR3: TGTGCCTGGCTCCGACAGGGGGCTGATGAAAAACTGTTTTTT.

The J gene is TRBJ2-7, the V gene TRBV5-4; weak D call: TRBD2 (6 bases). The ends were cut back, 4 bases at V and 0 bases at J, with 17 bases in the middle. The CDR3 runs 16 residues. Germline CDR1 SGHNT, CDR2 YYREEE (reference sequence). The CDR3 coding sequence is TGTGCCAGCAGCCCCCCGGGGACTTCGAGCTCCTACGAGCAGTACTTC. Protein product: CASSPPGTSSSYEQYF.

The J gene is TRBJ2-5, the V gene TRBV5-4, with TRBD2 identical over 13 bases. Germline-derived CDR1 and CDR2 are SGHNT and YYREEE (reference sequence). J was trimmed by 4 bases and V by 0 bases; bases with no gene match: 12. This CDR3 spans 19 amino acids. This chain's CDR3 is CASSLGRTSGSYYPETQYF. CDR3 in DNA: TGTGCCAGCAGCTTGGGACGGACTAGCGGGAGTTATTATCCAGAGACCCAGTACTTC.

The chain is built from TRBV29-1 and TRBJ1-2, with TRBD1 matching 7 bases. V shed 4 bases, J shed 2 bases, and the junction held 1 base outside the gene matches. CDR1 is SQVTM, CDR2 ANQGSEA, per germline. The CDR3 has 12 amino acids. CDR3 sequence reads: CSVAQGNYGYTF. Written as DNA, the CDR3 is TGCAGCGTTGCACAGGGGAACTATGGCTACACCTTC.

V usage is TRBV19 and J usage is TRBJ2-2; D call uncertain. V lost 7 bases and J lost 9, with 24 bases in between. The CDR3 runs 16 residues. The V gene's germline CDR1 is LNHDA and CDR2 SQIVND (reference sequence). The CDR3, as DNA: TGTGCCAGTACCTCCCCGGAGCCAGCGACCGGCCGGGAGCTGTTTTTT. Its translation is CASTSPEPATGRELFF.

This clone turned up a few times. The J gene is TRBJ1-1, the V gene TRBV29-1, with 8 bases identical to TRBD1. Germline V lookup: CDR1 SQVTM, CDR2 ANQGSEA. With V trimmed by 6 bases and J by 5 bases, 8 bases remained unmatched. The CDR3 spans 13 residues. CDR3: CSVRQGRETEAFF. In nucleotides, the CDR3 is TGCAGCGTCCGACAGGGGAGGGAAACTGAAGCTTTCTTT.

The rearrangement links TRBV7-3 to TRBJ1-3; TRBD1 aligns across 8 bases. J lost 3 bases, V lost 4 bases, and 5 bases had no gene match. Germline lookup yields CDR1 SGHTA and CDR2 FQGTGA. CDR3 length equals 15 residues. The CDR3 sequence: CASSWTGWGGNTIYF. CDR3 sequence (DNA): TGTGCCAGCAGCTGGACAGGGTGGGGTGGAAACACCATATATTTT.

This clone was seen only a few times. The CDR3 sequence is CASRRQGLTNEKLFF. CDR3 bases: TGTGCCAGCAGACGGCAGGGCTTGACTAATGAAAAACTGTTTTTT. The V call is TRBV2, the J call TRBJ1-4; D is perhaps TRBD1 (5 bases). Germline V gives CDR1 SNHLY, CDR2 FYNNEI. Trimming pared 6 bases from V and 2 bases from J, leaving 13 bases between. CDR3 length equals 15 residues.

This clone was observed once. The chain combines TRBV5-1 with TRBJ2-2, with a possible D match to TRBD2 (7 bases). The CDR3 length is 15 residues. Trimming took off 7 bases at V and 7 bases at J, with 20 bases between the two ends. Germline CDR1 SGHRS, CDR2 YFSETQ. The CDR3 protein is CASRLGGGAGGELFF. In DNA, the CDR3 is TGCGCCAGCCGCCTTGGAGGGGGGGCTGGCGGGGAGCTGTTTTTT.

The chain joins TRBV29-1 to TRBJ2-1; D is possibly TRBD2 (6 bases). The V end was cut by 4 bases, the J end by 7 bases, with 20 bases between. The CDR3 consists of 15 residues. The germline gives CDR1 SQVTM, CDR2 ANQGSEA. The CDR3 region is CSVALWQGGGNEQFF. CDR3 in DNA: TGCAGCGTTGCACTCTGGCAGGGAGGTGGGAATGAGCAGTTCTTC.

This clone was seen only a few times. This chain joins TRBV7-8 and TRBJ1-2; 9 bases line up with TRBD1. The germline V gene has CDR1 SGHVS and CDR2 FQNEAQ. The J segment lost 8 bases and the V segment lost 2 bases, leaving 12 bases of the junction unmatched. This CDR3 spans 16 amino acids. DNA for the CDR3: TGTGCCAGCAGCTTAAGGGACAGGGTTCCCTTGTTGGGCTACACCTTC. Translation: CASSLRDRVPLLGYTF.

The V call is TRBV4-1, the J call TRBJ2-2; TRBD1 matches 8 bases. CDR1 is MGHRA and CDR2 is YSYEKL in the germline V gene. Trimming took 2 bases from V and 4 from J; bases not matched to a gene: 0. The CDR3 runs to 14 residues. CDR3 coding DNA: TGCGCCAGCAGCCAAACAGGGGGCACCGGGGAGCTGTTTTTT. Translated: CASSQTGGTGELFF.

J is TRBJ2-5 and V is TRBV5-1; 11 nucleotides match TRBD2. V lost 1 base and J lost 5; bases outside the gene matches: 7. CDR1 is SGHRS, CDR2 YFSETQ, per germline. The length of the CDR3 is 16 residues. The CDR3 nucleotides are TGCGCCAGCAGCTTGACTAGCGGGGGCCGATGGGAGACCCAGTACTTC. Translated, it gives CASSLTSGGRWETQYF.

CDR3 sequence (DNA): TGTGCCAGCTCTAAGGACATCACAGATACGCAGTATTTT. Translated, it gives CASSKDITDTQYF. The V call is TRBV18, the J call TRBJ2-3; weak D call: TRBD1 (5 bases). The V gene lost 6 bases and the J gene lost 2 bases, with 9 bases spanning the gap. Germline loops: CDR1 KGHSH, CDR2 LQKENI. This CDR3 is built from 13 residues.

This chain connects TRBV19 to TRBJ1-1; D is ambiguous. The CDR3 has 12 amino acids. CDR1 is LNHDA, CDR2 SQIVND, per germline (reference sequence). V lost 3 bases and J lost 3, with 5 bases in between. This chain's CDR3 is CASSMGDTEAFF. CDR3 coding DNA: TGTGCCAGTAGTATGGGAGACACTGAAGCTTTCTTT.

The rearrangement links TRBV27 to TRBJ1-4; no clear D. Per the germline V gene, CDR1 is MNHEY and CDR2 is SMNVEV (reference sequence). The CDR3 is made up of 17 amino acids. V shed 1 base and J shed 0 bases, with 12 bases lying between them. CDR3: CASSLWSGSATNEKLFF. CDR3 nucleotide sequence: TGTGCCAGCAGTTTATGGTCTGGGAGTGCAACTAATGAAAAACTGTTTTTT.

The chain uses TRBV28 and TRBJ1-2, with D unresolved. This CDR3 spans 15 amino acids. V was shortened by 1 base and J by 12 bases, with 21 bases between the two germline ends. The V gene's germline CDR1 is MDHEN and CDR2 SYDVKM. In DNA form, the CDR3 reads TGTGCCAGCAGTTTATACTACTTAGGACCGGGAACGGACACCTTC. It codes for CASSLYYLGPGTDTF.

The chain is built from TRBV13 and TRBJ1-1; the match to TRBD1 covers 8 bases. The trim removed 4 bases at V and 1 base at J, leaving 5 bases unmatched. In germline, CDR1 is PRHDT, CDR2 FYEKMQ (reference sequence). The CDR3 is 15 amino acids. CDR3 nucleotides: TGTGCCAGCAGCTACGGACAGGGAAAGAACACTGAAGCTTTCTTT. Amino acid sequence: CASSYGQGKNTEAFF. Based on the CDR3 plus reference TRBV13 and TRBJ1-1, the full variable domain is AAGVIQSPRHLIKEKRETATLKCYPIPRHDTVYWYQQGPGQDPQFLISFYEKMQSDKGSIPDRFSAQQFSDYHSELNMSSLELGDSALYFCASSYGQGKNTEAFFGQGTRLTVV.

This rearrangement joins TRBV7-2 to TRBJ2-2, with D hard to call. Trimming cost V 5 bases and J 6 bases, with 10 bases left between them. The CDR3 is 13 amino acids. Looked up from germline, CDR1 is SGHTA and CDR2 is FQGNSA. The CDR3 loop reads CASSTGGAGELFF. CDR3 DNA: TGTGCCAGCAGCACCGGCGGCGCCGGGGAGCTGTTTTTT.

The rearrangement joins TRBV9 to TRBJ1-2, with 9 bases lining up with TRBD1. The trim removed 4 bases at V and 4 bases at J, leaving 5 bases unmatched. From germline, CDR1 is SGDLS and CDR2 YYNGEE. The CDR3 totals 14 residues. The CDR3 sequence: CASSQGQGSYGYTF. The CDR3 DNA reads as TGTGCCAGCAGCCAAGGACAGGGGAGCTATGGCTACACCTTC.

This clone was observed a single time. The chain has TRBV19 and TRBJ2-1; 8 nucleotides match TRBD2. CDR1 is LNHDA, CDR2 SQIVND, per germline (reference sequence). The J segment lost 0 bases and the V segment lost 6 bases, leaving 4 bases of the junction unmatched. This CDR3 has 15 amino acids. The CDR3 spells CASRDGRGSYNEQFF. The CDR3, as DNA: TGTGCCAGTAGAGACGGGAGGGGCTCCTACAATGAGCAGTTCTTC.

The CDR3 protein is CASSEPGQGEYSNQPQHF. Here the CDR3 DNA reads TGTGCCAGCAGTGAACCCGGGCAGGGGGAATATAGCAATCAGCCCCAGCATTTT. The chain has TRBV25-1 and TRBJ1-5, with 7 bases fitting TRBD1. Per the germline V gene, CDR1 is MGHDK and CDR2 is SYGVNS. The CDR3 spans 18 residues. Trimming cost V 2 bases and J 0 bases; bases outside gene matches: 10.

The chain uses TRBV7-9 and TRBJ2-5; 8 nucleotides agree with TRBD1. The CDR3 contains 15 residues. Germline assignment: CDR1 SEHNR and CDR2 FQNEAQ (reference sequence). V dropped 4 bases and J dropped 5; count of bases not matched to a gene: 9. The chain's CDR3 is CASSSQGAPEETQYF. The DNA for the CDR3 is TGTGCCAGCAGCTCCCAGGGGGCGCCTGAGGAGACCCAGTACTTC.

V and J are TRBV7-2 and TRBJ2-3; 9 nucleotides align to TRBD2. V shed 4 bases, J shed 0 bases, and the junction held 2 bases outside the gene matches. CDR1 SGHTA and CDR2 FQGNSA come from the germline V gene. CDR3 length: 15 residues. The CDR3 is CASSYTSGSTDTQYF. The DNA for the CDR3 is TGTGCCAGCAGCTACACTAGCGGGAGCACAGATACGCAGTATTTT.

J is TRBJ2-4 and V is TRBV10-3, with 7 bases matching TRBD1. V dropped 4 bases and J dropped 5; count of bases not matched to a gene: 2. The germline V gene has CDR1 ENHRY and CDR2 SYGVKD. The length of the CDR3 is 13 residues. Here the CDR3 reads CAISGQGENIQYF. The CDR3 DNA is TGTGCCATCAGTGGGCAGGGGGAAAACATTCAGTACTTC.

The rearrangement links TRBV30 to TRBJ1-1; no definite D call. This CDR3 is 14 amino acids long. Trimming removed 1 base at V and 5 bases at J, with 14 bases between. In germline, CDR1 is GTSNPN, CDR2 SVGIG (reference sequence). CDR3: CAWSGLSTGTEAFF. In DNA, the CDR3 is TGTGCCTGGAGTGGACTCAGTACGGGGACTGAAGCTTTCTTT.

CDR3 sequence reads: CASSPGGGYQETQYF. DNA of the CDR3: TGTGCCAGCAGCCCAGGCGGGGGATACCAAGAGACCCAGTACTTC. The rearrangement joins TRBV7-9 to TRBJ2-5; 7 bases fit TRBD2. The germline V gene has CDR1 SEHNR and CDR2 FQNEAQ (reference sequence). The CDR3 is made up of 15 amino acids. V lost 5 bases, J lost 0 bases, and 6 bases stayed unmatched.